This TCR beta chain was obtained from a study of blood T cell repertoires in COVID-19. Method: immunoSEQ multiplex PCR; TCRdb's copy keeps in-frame clones and lacks some. Altogether more than 250,000 clones are present, 88% being singletons, with the ten largest covering approximately 1.6%. Sequencing was done on a sample of peripheral blood. The receptor's source is a woman aged 25 to 39 with COVID-19, enrolled during active disease.

CDR3: CATSSSGGIYGYTF. Written as DNA, the CDR3 is TGTGCCACCAGCAGTTCAGGGGGAATCTATGGCTACACCTTC. The rearrangement joins TRBV15 to TRBJ1-2; 7 bases map to TRBD1. CDR1 LNHNV and CDR2 YYDKDF come from the germline V gene (reference sequence). The CDR3 loop spans 14 amino acids. Germline trimming cut 3 bases from V and 4 bases from J; bases unmatched to any gene: 5.